Shown below are 20 T cell receptor beta chains from a single sample sequenced in a study of control samples from healthy donors and cancer patients. Profiling relied on immunoSEQ multiplex PCR, and the TCRdb table lists in-frame clones only, not all of them. The profile shows 150,000 to 200,000 clones, 85% to 90% of them singletons. Sequencing was done on a sample of blood. The receptors originated from a woman in her twenties or thirties in good health.

This chain connects TRBV19 to TRBJ2-1; D might be TRBD2 (6 bases). V was cut by 6 bases and J by 0 bases, with 18 bases left in between. The germline V gene has CDR1 LNHDA and CDR2 SQIVND (reference sequence). This CDR3 region has 17 residues. The CDR3 DNA follows: TGTGCCAGTAGGAGACAAGGACGGGGGAGCTCCTACAATGAGCAGTTCTTC. Translation gives CASRRQGRGSSYNEQFF.

The CDR3 loop is CASSPTSSGGVYF. DNA of the CDR3: TGTGCCAGCAGCCCAACTAGCTCAGGGGGTGTATATTTT. The V call is TRBV7-2, the J call TRBJ1-3; 7 nucleotides align to TRBD1. Per germline, CDR1 SGHTA and CDR2 FQGNSA. V lost 5 bases and J lost 14; bases outside the gene matches: 12. The CDR3 length is 13 residues. Looking up the rest from reference TRBV7-2 and TRBJ1-3 gives the full variable domain: GAGVSQSPSNKVTEKGKDVELRCDPISGHTALYWYRQSLGQGLEFLIYFQGNSAPDKSGLPSDRFSAERTGGSVSTLTIQRTQQEDSAVYLCASSPTSSGGVYFGEGSWLTVV.

The chain recombines TRBV29-1 with TRBJ2-1; D remains unclear. CDR3 length equals 12 residues. CDR1 SQVTM and CDR2 ANQGSEA come from the germline V gene. The V end was cut by 7 bases, the J end by 9 bases, with 16 bases between. Here the CDR3 reads CSAPISASEQFF. The CDR3 bases are TGCAGCGCTCCGATAAGTGCTAGTGAGCAGTTCTTC.

J is TRBJ2-4 and V is TRBV3-1 (or the pseudogene TRBV3-2); unclear D gene. The CDR3 is 11 amino acids. The germline gives CDR1 LGHDT, CDR2 YNNKEL (reference sequence). V lost 0 bases, J lost 6 bases, and 0 bases lay in between. CDR3 in amino acids: CASSQENIQYF. CDR3 DNA: TGTGCCAGCAGCCAAGAAAACATTCAGTACTTC.

This clone occurred a few times. The V call is TRBV7-9, the J call TRBJ1-6, with 8 bases lining up with TRBD1. The CDR3 extends over 13 amino acids. With 4 bases clipped from V and 11 bases from J, the junction kept 4 bases outside the gene matches. The germline gives CDR1 SEHNR, CDR2 FQNEAQ (reference sequence). CDR3 region: CASSSGGRAPLHF. The CDR3 DNA is TGTGCCAGCAGCTCAGGGGGCAGGGCACCCCTCCACTTT.

The count of this clone is one. The rearrangement uses TRBV7-9 and TRBJ2-7; 7 bases match TRBD1. The CDR3 has 15 amino acids. Trimming cost V 5 bases and J 4 bases; bases outside gene matches: 11. Germline V gene sequence: CDR1 SEHNR, CDR2 FQNEAQ (reference sequence). The CDR3 sequence: CASSAVTGIEYEQYF. The CDR3 region has the DNA TGTGCCAGCAGCGCCGTGACAGGGATCGAATACGAGCAGTACTTC.

V usage is TRBV29-1 and J usage is TRBJ1-1; the D is unclear. CDR3 length: 14 residues. Germline assignment: CDR1 SQVTM and CDR2 ANQGSEA. The V gene lost 3 bases and the J gene lost 4 bases, with 15 bases spanning the gap. CDR3 protein: CSVEGATSVTEAFF. The CDR3 bases are TGCAGCGTTGAGGGAGCAACGTCGGTCACTGAAGCTTTCTTT.

V usage is TRBV6-4 and J usage is TRBJ2-1; 10 bases line up with TRBD2. CDR3 length: 14 residues. After removal of 5 bases from V and 2 bases from J, the junction contained 0 bases not matched to a gene. Looked up from germline, CDR1 is MRHNA and CDR2 is SNTAGT. This CDR3 is CASSSGRAYNEQFF. The DNA for the CDR3 is TGTGCCAGCAGTAGCGGGAGGGCCTACAATGAGCAGTTCTTC.

V and J are TRBV2 and TRBJ2-3, with D possibly matching TRBD2 (6 bases). The germline V gene encodes CDR1 SNHLY and CDR2 FYNNEI. The CDR3 spans 14 residues. The V end lost 7 bases, the J end lost 1 base, and 12 bases lay between the germline ends. The CDR3 DNA sequence: TGTGCCAGCACGGGGGTGCAGGGCACAGATACGCAGTATTTT. This encodes CASTGVQGTDTQYF.

The V and J genes are TRBV6-5 and TRBJ2-7; the D gene is possibly TRBD2 (5 bases). The CDR3 contains 14 residues. Germline CDR1 reads MNHEY; CDR2 reads SVGAGI. Deletions cut 4 bases from V and 5 bases from J, with 15 bases between. The CDR3, as DNA: TGTGCCAGCAGTTCCACATCGGTGAGGGACGAGCAGTACGTC. It translates to CASSSTSVRDEQYV.

V usage is TRBV6-1 and J usage is TRBJ1-2; D remains unclear. The CDR3 length is 13 residues. Trimming stripped 2 bases from V and 3 bases from J, with 7 bases between. The V gene's germline CDR1 is MNHNS and CDR2 SASEGT. For the CDR3, the DNA is TGTGCCAGCAGTGAACATAGCGACTATGGCTACACCTTC. It codes for CASSEHSDYGYTF.

The chain recombines TRBV24-1 with TRBJ2-2; D unclear. The CDR3 runs 15 residues. The germline CDR1 and CDR2 sequences are KGHDR and SFDVKD. Between the trimmed V and J ends, which lost 9 bases and 0 bases, there was a span of 13 bases. CDR3 region: CATELTAANTGELFF. DNA for the CDR3: TGTGCCACCGAATTGACGGCCGCGAACACCGGGGAGCTGTTTTTT.

This rearrangement joins TRBV9 to TRBJ1-2, with D possibly matching TRBD1 (5 bases). V was cut by 3 bases and J by 6 bases, with 15 bases left in between. This CDR3 contains 14 residues. Germline CDR1 SGDLS, CDR2 YYNGEE. The CDR3 coding sequence is TGTGCCAGCAGCGCAAACTCGGGGGACCATGGCTACACCTTC. It translates to CASSANSGDHGYTF.

This CDR3 is CASSLTGGFRNEQFF. CDR3 nucleotide sequence: TGTGCCAGTAGTCTTACAGGGGGCTTTAGGAATGAGCAGTTCTTC. The chain joins TRBV19 to TRBJ2-1; 9 bases are shared with TRBD1. V gave up 5 bases and J gave up 7 bases; unmatched junction bases: 9. The CDR3 has 15 amino acids. The germline V gene encodes CDR1 LNHDA and CDR2 SQIVND (reference sequence).

This chain uses TRBV5-1 with TRBJ1-1, with D perhaps TRBD1 (5 bases). Germline V gene lookup returns CDR1 SGHRS and CDR2 YFSETQ. CDR3 length: 11 amino acids. The V gene lost 5 bases and the J gene lost 7 bases, with 9 bases spanning the gap. Here the CDR3 DNA reads TGCGCCAGCAGTTCAACAGGTGAAGCTTTCTTT. This translates into CASSSTGEAFF. Full variable domain (outside the CDR3, taken from reference TRBV5-1 and TRBJ1-1): KAGVTQTPRYLIKTRGQQVTLSCSPISGHRSVSWYQQTPGQGLQFLFEYFSETQRNKGNFPGRFSGRQFSNSRSEMNVSTLELGDSALYLCASSSTGEAFFGQGTRLTVV.

The rearrangement uses TRBV11-1 and TRBJ2-5; maybe TRBD2 (6 bases). From germline, CDR1 is SGHAT and CDR2 FQDESV (reference sequence). V was clipped by 5 bases and J by 0 bases, with 7 bases between them. This CDR3 has 13 amino acids. CDR3 nucleotides: TGTGCCAGCAGCAGGGACTACCAAGAGACCCAGTACTTC. Protein: CASSRDYQETQYF.

The rearrangement uses TRBV12-3 or TRBV12-4 and TRBJ2-1, with no clear D. The CDR3 loop spans 13 amino acids. V was pared by 5 bases and J by 7 bases, with 12 bases between. The CDR3 reads CASSRPGPNEQFF. The CDR3 DNA reads as TGTGCCAGCAGTCGACCGGGCCCGAATGAGCAGTTCTTC.

The chain links TRBV6-1 to TRBJ2-4; D is perhaps TRBD2 (7 bases). The CDR3 runs 17 residues. Germline-derived CDR1 and CDR2 are MNHNS and SASEGT. Trimming cost V 1 base and J 3 bases, with 16 bases left between them. The CDR3 here is CASSEGLGLGGKNIQYF. The DNA of the CDR3 is TGTGCCAGCAGTGAAGGGTTAGGACTAGGGGGCAAAAACATTCAGTACTTC.

CDR3 DNA: TGTGCCAGCAGTGCAACAGGGACCTACGAGCAGTACTTC. This translates into CASSATGTYEQYF. This sequence joins TRBV2 and TRBJ2-7; D is possibly TRBD1 (6 bases). Trimming took 4 bases from V and 2 from J, leaving 9 bases between them. Germline V gene sequence: CDR1 SNHLY, CDR2 FYNNEI. This CDR3 region has 13 residues.

The gene calls are TRBV5-5 and TRBJ1-6; 8 bases align to TRBD1. The length of the CDR3 is 16 residues. With V trimmed by 5 bases and J by 10 bases, 14 bases remained unmatched. The V gene's germline CDR1 is SGHKS and CDR2 YYEKEE (reference sequence). In DNA form, the CDR3 reads TGTGCCAGCAGAAACTCACTTGGACAGGGCTGGTCACCCCTCCACTTT. Translated: CASRNSLGQGWSPLHF.